This T cell receptor (beta chain) was retrieved from a study of T-cell reconstitution after alpha-beta-depleted transplantation in children. Study-wide results and limits: A year had passed since transplant, and T-cell counts and diversity by then came mostly from newly produced T cells. At around two months after transplant, the alpha-beta T cells were reportedly derived from several hundred expanded clones that came from non-depleted graft cells. It was surviving recipient T cells and thymic progenitors that gave some patients high TCRbeta diversity at day 60.

The TCRbeta library was prepared with unique molecular identifiers. MiXCR, run by TCRdb on the PCR reads, gives a single entry per CDR3 protein. This table has 450,000 to 600,000 distinct CDR3 sequences, more than 9% appearing once. This clonotype was seen many times. The antigen is undetermined. This CDR3 is built from 16 residues. V dropped 3 bases and J dropped 7 bases, with 22 bases sitting between them. Germline lookup yields CDR1 PRHDT and CDR2 FYEKMQ (reference sequence). The chain has TRBV13 and TRBJ2-7; D ambiguous. Sequenced material: PBMCs, taken before TCRalphabeta/CD19-depleted stem cell transplant. The source is a child aged 2 to 9 with inherited bone marrow failure, due to receive a stem cell transplant. The CDR3 region has the DNA TGTGCCAGCAGCTTGTGGAATGGAGCGCTCGGAAGGGAGCAGTACTTC. Protein sequence: CASSLWNGALGREQYF.